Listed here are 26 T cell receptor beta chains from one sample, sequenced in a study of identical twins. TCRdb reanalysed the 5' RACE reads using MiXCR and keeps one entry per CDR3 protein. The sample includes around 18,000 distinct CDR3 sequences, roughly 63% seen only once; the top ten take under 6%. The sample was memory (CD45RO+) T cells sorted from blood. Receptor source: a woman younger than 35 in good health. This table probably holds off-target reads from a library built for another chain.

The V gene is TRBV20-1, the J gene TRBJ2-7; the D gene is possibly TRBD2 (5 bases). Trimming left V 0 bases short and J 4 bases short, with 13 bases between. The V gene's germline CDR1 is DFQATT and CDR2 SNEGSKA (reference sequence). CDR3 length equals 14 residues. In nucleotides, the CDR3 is TGCAGTGCTAGAGATCCCCGGGATCCGTACGAGCAGTACTTC. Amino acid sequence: CSARDPRDPYEQYF.

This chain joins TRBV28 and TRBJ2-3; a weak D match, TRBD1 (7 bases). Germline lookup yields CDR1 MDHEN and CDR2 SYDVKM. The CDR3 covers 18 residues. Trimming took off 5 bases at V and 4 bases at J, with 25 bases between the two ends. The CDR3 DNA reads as TGTGCCAGCAGTCCATATAAGGGGGCGGGAAAAGGCGCAGATACGCAGTATTTT. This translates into CASSPYKGAGKGADTQYF. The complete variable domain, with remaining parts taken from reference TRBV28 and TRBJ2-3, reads DVKVTQSSRYLVKRTGEKVFLECVQDMDHENMFWYRQDPGLGLRLIYFSYDVKMKEKGDIPEGYSVSREKKERFSLILESASTNQTSMYLCASSPYKGAGKGADTQYFGPGTRLTVL.

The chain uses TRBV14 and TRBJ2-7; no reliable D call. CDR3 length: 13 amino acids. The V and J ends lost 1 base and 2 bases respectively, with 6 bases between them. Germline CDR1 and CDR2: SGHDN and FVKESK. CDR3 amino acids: CASSQAITYEQYF. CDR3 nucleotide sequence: TGTGCCAGCAGCCAAGCAATTACCTACGAGCAGTACTTC.

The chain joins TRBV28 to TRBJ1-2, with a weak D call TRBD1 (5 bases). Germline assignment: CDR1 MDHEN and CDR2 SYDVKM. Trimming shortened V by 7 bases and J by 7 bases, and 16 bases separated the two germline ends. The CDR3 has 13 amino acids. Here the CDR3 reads CASTRGRERGYTF. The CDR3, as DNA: TGTGCCAGCACCCGTGGCAGGGAACGTGGCTACACCTTC.

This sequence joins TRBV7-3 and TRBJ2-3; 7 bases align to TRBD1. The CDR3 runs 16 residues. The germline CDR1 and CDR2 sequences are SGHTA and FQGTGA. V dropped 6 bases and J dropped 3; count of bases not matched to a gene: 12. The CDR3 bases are TGTGCCAGCAGTTTACAGGGGATAGGTACGACAGATACGCAGTATTTT. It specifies CASSLQGIGTTDTQYF.

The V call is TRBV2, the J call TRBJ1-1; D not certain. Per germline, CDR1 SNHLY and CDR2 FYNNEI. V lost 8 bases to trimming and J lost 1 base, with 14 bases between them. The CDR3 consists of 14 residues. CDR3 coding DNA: TGTGCCAGCTCCCCCCTTGGAGAGAACACTGAAGCTTTCTTT. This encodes CASSPLGENTEAFF.

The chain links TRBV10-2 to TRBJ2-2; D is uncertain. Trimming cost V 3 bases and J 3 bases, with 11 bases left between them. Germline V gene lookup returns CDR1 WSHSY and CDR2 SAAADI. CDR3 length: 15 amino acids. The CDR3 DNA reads TGCGCCAGCAGTGAATCCGGTGGGGACACCGGGGAGCTGTTTTTT. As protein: CASSESGGDTGELFF.

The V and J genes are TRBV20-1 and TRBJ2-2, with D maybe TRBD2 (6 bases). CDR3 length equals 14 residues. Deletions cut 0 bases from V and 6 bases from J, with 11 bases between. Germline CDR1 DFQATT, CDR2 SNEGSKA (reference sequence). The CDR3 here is CSARDAGKSGELFF. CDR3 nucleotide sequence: TGCAGTGCTAGAGATGCGGGAAAGTCCGGGGAGCTGTTTTTT.

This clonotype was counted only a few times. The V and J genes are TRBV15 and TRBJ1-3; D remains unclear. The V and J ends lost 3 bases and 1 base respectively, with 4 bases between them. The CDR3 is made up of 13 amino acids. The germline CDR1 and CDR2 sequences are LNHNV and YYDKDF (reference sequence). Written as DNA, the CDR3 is TGTGCCACCAGCAGCGGGTCTGGAAACACCATATATTTT. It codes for CATSSGSGNTIYF.

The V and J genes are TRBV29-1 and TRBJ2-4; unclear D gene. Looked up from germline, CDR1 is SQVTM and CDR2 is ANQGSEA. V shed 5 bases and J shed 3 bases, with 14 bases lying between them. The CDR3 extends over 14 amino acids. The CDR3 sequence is CSVKTPRDKNIQYF. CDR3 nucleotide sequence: TGCAGCGTTAAAACTCCTAGGGACAAAAACATTCAGTACTTC. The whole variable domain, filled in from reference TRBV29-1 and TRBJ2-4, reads SAVISQKPSRDICQRGTSLTIQCQVDSQVTMMFWYRQQPGQSLTLIATANQGSEATYESGFVIDKFPISRPNLTFSTLTVSNMSPEDSSIYLCSVKTPRDKNIQYFGAGTRLSVL.

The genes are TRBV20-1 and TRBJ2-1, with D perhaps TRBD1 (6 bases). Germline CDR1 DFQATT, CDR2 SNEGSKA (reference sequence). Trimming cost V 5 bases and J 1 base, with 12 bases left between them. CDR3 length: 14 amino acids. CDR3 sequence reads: CSAPPRGSYNEQFF. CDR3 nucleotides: TGCAGTGCTCCTCCCAGGGGATCCTACAATGAGCAGTTCTTC.

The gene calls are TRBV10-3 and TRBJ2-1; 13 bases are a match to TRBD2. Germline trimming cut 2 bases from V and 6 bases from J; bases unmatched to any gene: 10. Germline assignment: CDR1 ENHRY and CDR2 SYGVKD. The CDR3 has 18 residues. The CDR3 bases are TGTGCCATCAGTGAGGCGTACCCAACTAGCGGGAGGGTCAATGAGCAGTTCTTC. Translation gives CAISEAYPTSGRVNEQFF.

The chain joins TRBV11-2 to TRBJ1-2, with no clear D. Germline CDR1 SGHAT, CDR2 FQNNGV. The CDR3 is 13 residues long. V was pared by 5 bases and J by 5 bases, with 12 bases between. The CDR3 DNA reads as TGTGCCAGCAGCGGCGGGGAGTCTTATGGCTACACCTTC. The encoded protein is CASSGGESYGYTF.

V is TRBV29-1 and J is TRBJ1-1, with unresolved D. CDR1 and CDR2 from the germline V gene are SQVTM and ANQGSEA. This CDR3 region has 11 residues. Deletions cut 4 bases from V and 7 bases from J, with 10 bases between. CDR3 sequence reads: CSVVRPLEAFF. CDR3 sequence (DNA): TGCAGCGTTGTAAGACCCCTTGAAGCTTTCTTT. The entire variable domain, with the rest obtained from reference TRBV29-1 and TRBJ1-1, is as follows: SAVISQKPSRDICQRGTSLTIQCQVDSQVTMMFWYRQQPGQSLTLIATANQGSEATYESGFVIDKFPISRPNLTFSTLTVSNMSPEDSSIYLCSVVRPLEAFFGQGTRLTVV.

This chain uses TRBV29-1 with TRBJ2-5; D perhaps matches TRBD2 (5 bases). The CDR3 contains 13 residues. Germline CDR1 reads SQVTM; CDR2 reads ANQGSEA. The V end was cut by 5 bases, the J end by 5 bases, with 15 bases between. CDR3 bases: TGCAGCGTTCTGGGAGCGCTACTGGAGACCCAGTACTTC. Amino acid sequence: CSVLGALLETQYF. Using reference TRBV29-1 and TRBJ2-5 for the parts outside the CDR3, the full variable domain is SAVISQKPSRDICQRGTSLTIQCQVDSQVTMMFWYRQQPGQSLTLIATANQGSEATYESGFVIDKFPISRPNLTFSTLTVSNMSPEDSSIYLCSVLGALLETQYFGPGTRLLVL.

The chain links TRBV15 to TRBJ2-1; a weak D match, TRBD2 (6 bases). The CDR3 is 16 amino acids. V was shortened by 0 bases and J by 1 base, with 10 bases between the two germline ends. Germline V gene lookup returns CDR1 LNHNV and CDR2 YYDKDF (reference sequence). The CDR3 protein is CATSRELALSYNEQFF. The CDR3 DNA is TGTGCCACCAGCAGAGAACTAGCTTTGTCCTACAATGAGCAGTTCTTC. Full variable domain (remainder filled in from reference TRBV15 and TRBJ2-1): DAMVIQNPRYQVTQFGKPVTLSCSQTLNHNVMYWYQQKSSQAPKLLFHYYDKDFNNEADTPDNFQSRRPNTSFCFLDIRSPGLGDTAMYLCATSRELALSYNEQFFGPGTRLTVL.

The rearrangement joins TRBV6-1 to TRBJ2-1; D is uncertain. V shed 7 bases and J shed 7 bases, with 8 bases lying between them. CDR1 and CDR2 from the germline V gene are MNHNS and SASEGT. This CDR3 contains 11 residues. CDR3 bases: TGTGCCAGCACGTCCTCGAATGAGCAGTTCTTC. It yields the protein CASTSSNEQFF.

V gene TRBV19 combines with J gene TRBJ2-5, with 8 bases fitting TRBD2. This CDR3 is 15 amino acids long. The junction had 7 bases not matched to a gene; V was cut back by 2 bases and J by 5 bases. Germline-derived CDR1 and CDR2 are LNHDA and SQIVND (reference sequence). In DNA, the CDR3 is TGTGCCAGTAGTATATCGCCAGCGGGAGCGGAGACCCAGTACTTC. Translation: CASSISPAGAETQYF.

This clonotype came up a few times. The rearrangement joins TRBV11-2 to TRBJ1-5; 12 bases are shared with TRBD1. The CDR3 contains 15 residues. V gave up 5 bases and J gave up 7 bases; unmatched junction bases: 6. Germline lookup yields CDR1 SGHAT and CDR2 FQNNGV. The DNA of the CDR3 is TGTGCCAGCAGCCAGGGACAGGGGGCTCGACAGCCCCAGCATTTT. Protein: CASSQGQGARQPQHF.

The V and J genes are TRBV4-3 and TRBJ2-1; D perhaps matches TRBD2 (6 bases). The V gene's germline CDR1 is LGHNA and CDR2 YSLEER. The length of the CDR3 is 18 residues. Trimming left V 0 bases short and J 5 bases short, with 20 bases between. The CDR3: CASSQDRVVAVPHNEQFF. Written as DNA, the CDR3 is TGCGCCAGCAGCCAAGATCGAGTAGTAGCGGTCCCCCACAATGAGCAGTTCTTC.

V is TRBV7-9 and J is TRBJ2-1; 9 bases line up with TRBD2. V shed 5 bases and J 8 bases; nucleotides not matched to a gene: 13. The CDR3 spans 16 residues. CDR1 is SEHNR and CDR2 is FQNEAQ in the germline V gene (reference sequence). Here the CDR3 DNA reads TGTGCCAGCAGCCCGAGGGGGACTAGCCCCTGGGATGAGCAGTTCTTC. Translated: CASSPRGTSPWDEQFF.

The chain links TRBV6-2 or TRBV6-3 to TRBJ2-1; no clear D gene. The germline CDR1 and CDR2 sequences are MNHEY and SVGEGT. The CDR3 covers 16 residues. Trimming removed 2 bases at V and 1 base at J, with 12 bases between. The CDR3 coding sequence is TGTGCCAGCAGTTACCCGCTGGGAATTTCCTACAATGAGCAGTTCTTC. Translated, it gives CASSYPLGISYNEQFF.

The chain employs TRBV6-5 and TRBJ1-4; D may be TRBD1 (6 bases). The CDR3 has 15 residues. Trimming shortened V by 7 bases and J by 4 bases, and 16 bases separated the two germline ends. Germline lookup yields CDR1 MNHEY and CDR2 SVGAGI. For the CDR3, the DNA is TGTGCCAGCAATCAAGGGGGGAAGCGTAATGAAAAACTGTTTTTT. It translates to CASNQGGKRNEKLFF.

The CDR3 protein is CASSGGMRIEELFF. CDR3 bases: TGTGCCAGTAGTGGGGGGATGAGGATTGAGGAGCTGTTTTTT. The chain has TRBV19 and TRBJ2-2; TRBD2 is a possible D gene (6 bases). Between the trimmed V and J ends, which lost 5 bases and 10 bases, there was a span of 17 bases. This CDR3 has 14 amino acids. Per germline, CDR1 LNHDA and CDR2 SQIVND (reference sequence). The entire variable domain, with the rest obtained from reference TRBV19 and TRBJ2-2, is as follows: DGGITQSPKYLFRKEGQNVTLSCEQNLNHDAMYWYRQDPGQGLRLIYYSQIVNDFQKGDIAEGYSVSREKKESFPLTVTSAQKNPTAFYLCASSGGMRIEELFFGEGSRLTVL.

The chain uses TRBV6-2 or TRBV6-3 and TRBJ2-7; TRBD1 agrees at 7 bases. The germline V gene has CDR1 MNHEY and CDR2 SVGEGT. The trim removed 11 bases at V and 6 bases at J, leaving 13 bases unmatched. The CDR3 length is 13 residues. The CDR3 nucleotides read TGTGCCGGATCACAGGGCAGGGGGTCCGAGCAGTACTTC. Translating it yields CAGSQGRGSEQYF.

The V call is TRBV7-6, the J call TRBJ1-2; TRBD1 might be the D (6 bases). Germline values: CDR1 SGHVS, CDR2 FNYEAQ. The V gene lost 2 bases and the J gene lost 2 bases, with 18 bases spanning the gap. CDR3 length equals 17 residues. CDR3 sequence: CASSLLGGVRSNYGYTF. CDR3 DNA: TGTGCCAGCAGCTTATTGGGGGGCGTTCGATCCAACTATGGCTACACCTTC.